The sample holds a few counts of the clone carrying this T cell receptor beta chain. Antigen unknown. The entry originates in a study of T-cell memory formation after mild COVID-19. Findings and caveats of the study: The study detected some responding clones in pre-infection memory, suggesting cross-reactive memory joined. CD8+ contracting clones occupied EMRA, while CD4+ ones occupied mainly CM and EM. While clones contracting from day 15 to 85 were balanced between CD4 and CD8, later expanders leaned CD4+.

Per germline, CDR1 KGHSH and CDR2 LQKENI. V lost 2 bases and J 9 bases, leaving 13 bases between the germline ends. The CDR3 is 13 residues long. Via MiXCR, TCRdb re-called the 5' RACE reads, giving one row per CDR3 protein. The profile shows 400,000 to 500,000 distinct CDR3 sequences, 20% of them singletons. The clonotype originates from an adult woman who had mild COVID-19 (a few samples of this study predate the infection). Cell type and time point are not known. What was sequenced was PBMCs or a T cell subset sorted from them (not recorded which). The V call is TRBV18, the J call TRBJ1-2; TRBD1 is a possible D gene (5 bases). This CDR3 reads CASSPAGRISYTF. In DNA, the CDR3 is TGTGCCAGCTCACCAGCAGGGCGGATTAGCTACACCTTC.